The 10 T cell receptor beta chains listed next were all sequenced from one sample in a study of CD8+CD57+ T cells in acquired aplastic anemia. The template for TCR beta VDJ and CDR3 sequence profiling was genomic DNA. Each CDR3 protein gets one entry after TCRdb re-called the reads with MiXCR. Of about 160,000 distinct CDR3 sequences listed, less than 50% were seen once; the top ten hold roughly 3.5%. The patients chosen for sequencing had shown expansion of CD8+CD57+ cells (detected by flow cytometry). The sample taken for sequencing was sorted CD4+, CD8+, or CD8+CD57+ T cells (not recorded which) from PBMCs. These TCRs come from a human donor with aplastic anemia.

The CDR3 reads CASSGWRNSGNTIYF. CDR3 in DNA: TGTGCCAGCAGTGGGTGGAGGAACTCTGGAAACACCATATATTTT. V gene TRBV2 combines with J gene TRBJ1-3, with D unclear. There are 15 residues in the CDR3. Germline loops: CDR1 SNHLY, CDR2 FYNNEI. V was shortened by 4 bases and J by 0 bases, with 10 bases between the two germline ends.

The V gene is TRBV7-2, the J gene TRBJ2-7; TRBD1 is a possible D gene (5 bases). V lost 0 bases to trimming and J lost 3 bases, with 9 bases between them. The germline V gene encodes CDR1 SGHTA and CDR2 FQGNSA. CDR3 size: 14 residues. This CDR3 is CASSLAARDYEQYF. Here the CDR3 DNA reads TGTGCCAGCAGCTTAGCGGCCAGGGACTACGAGCAGTACTTC.

This clonotype was recorded at least ten times. This sequence joins TRBV5-8 and TRBJ1-6, with unresolved D. This CDR3 comprises 15 residues. Germline assignment: CDR1 SGHTS and CDR2 YDEGEE. Trimming removed 0 bases from V and 10 bases from J, with 14 bases in between. CDR3 in amino acids: CASSLDMGSRSPLHF. The CDR3 nucleotides are TGTGCCAGCAGCTTGGATATGGGGAGTAGATCACCCCTCCACTTT.

This clonotype was detected many times. The CDR3 is CASSLDQSNQPQHF. For the CDR3, the DNA is TGTGCCAGCAGCTTAGACCAAAGCAATCAGCCCCAGCATTTT. The V and J genes are TRBV7-9 and TRBJ1-5; D is undetermined. CDR1 and CDR2 from the germline V gene are SEHNR and FQNEAQ (reference sequence). Deletions cut 1 base from V and 1 base from J, with 5 bases between. There are 14 residues in the CDR3.

This chain joins TRBV25-1 and TRBJ1-3; the match to TRBD1 covers 7 bases. Germline trimming cut 4 bases from V and 3 bases from J; bases unmatched to any gene: 9. Germline CDR1 and CDR2: MGHDK and SYGVNS. The CDR3 covers 16 residues. In DNA, the CDR3 is TGTGCCAGCAGTGGGACAGGTCCCGGAGGTGGAAACACCATATATTTT. Translating it yields CASSGTGPGGGNTIYF. The whole variable domain, filled in from reference TRBV25-1 and TRBJ1-3, reads EADIYQTPRYLVIGTGKKITLECSQTMGHDKMYWYQQDPGMELHLIHYSYGVNSTEKGDLSSESTVSRIRTEHFPLTLESARPSHTSQYLCASSGTGPGGGNTIYFGEGSWLTVV.

A word on this clonotype: This sequence may be a read error, since a much larger clone differs from it by one base. The chain combines TRBV5-6 with TRBJ2-7; possible D gene TRBD2, 6 bases. Germline-derived CDR1 and CDR2 are SGHDT and YYEEEE. Between the trimmed V and J ends, which lost 1 base and 10 bases, there was a span of 12 bases. The CDR3 extends over 12 amino acids. The CDR3 reads CASSLWDGSQYF. As DNA, the CDR3 is TGTGCCAGCAGCTTGTGGGACGGGAGCCAGTACTTC.

This clonotype was detected many times. This chain links TRBV7-9 with TRBJ1-6; D ambiguous. Germline CDR1 and CDR2: SEHNR and FQNEAQ (reference sequence). The ends were cut back, 4 bases at V and 7 bases at J, with 11 bases in the middle. There are 14 residues in the CDR3. The CDR3 DNA reads TGTGCCAGCAGCTCCAGAATTTTAAATTCACCCCTCCACTTT. This encodes CASSSRILNSPLHF.

This clonotype was counted once. One junction end does not reproduce the germline sequence, and a read error may be involved. V is TRBV10-3 and J is TRBJ1-6; D is perhaps TRBD1 (6 bases). The CDR3 totals 16 residues. Germline lookup yields CDR1 ENHRY and CDR2 SYGVKD. The CDR3 DNA reads TGTGCCAGCAGTAAGCAAGGGGGGGGCTGGGGATCACCCCTCCACTTT. Protein: CASSKQGGGWGSPLHF.

V gene TRBV20-1 combines with J gene TRBJ2-7; D not resolved. Germline V CDR1 and CDR2: DFQATT, SNEGSKA (reference sequence). With 6 bases removed from V and 3 bases from J, the gap between germline ends came to 12 bases. The CDR3 spans 12 residues. The CDR3 DNA reads TGCAGTGCATGGACGGTGGTCTACGAGCAGTACTTC. Protein sequence: CSAWTVVYEQYF.

Note on this clonotype: An end of the junction differs from the germline gene, which may be a read error. V gene TRBV9 combines with J gene TRBJ2-7; maybe TRBD1 (5 bases). This CDR3 spans 16 amino acids. Germline CDR1 is SGDLS and CDR2 is YYNGEE. The CDR3 DNA reads TGTGCCAGCAGCGTAGGGGCAGGGAAGGTACCCTACGAGCAGTGCTTC. It is translated as CASSVGAGKVPYEQCF.